The subject of this entry is one T cell receptor (beta chain). Its target antigen remains unknown. Qualities for individual bases were not recorded, and no much larger clone is one base off. From cysteine to phenylalanine, the CDR3 is 16 amino acids long. Here the CDR3 DNA is all that survives: 48 bases in frame from base 1. CDR1 and CDR2 are drawn from the germline V gene: SGDLS, YYNGEE. The V end gives up 0 bases and the J end 6 bases, leaving 8 bases in the junction not matched to a gene. In total, approximately 700 healthy bone marrow donors made up the cohort. All cohort members were sampled while nominally healthy, although unrecorded immune exposures were likely present. The donor tested CMV seropositive and was one of the 289 seropositive cohort members. Every donor gave a peripheral blood sample, and the peripheral blood mononuclear cells from that sample were used for TCR beta sequencing. Genomic DNA extraction from the blood cell samples was performed with the Qiagen DNeasy Blood Extraction Kit.

Library prep was done by the immunoSEQ multiplex PCR assay. For the multiplex PCR, a mixture combining 60 forward primers for TCR Vbeta segments and 13 reverse primers for TCR Jbeta segments was used. A multiplex PCR assay on genomic DNA amplified the CDR3 region of rearranged TCR beta genes. Amplified TCR beta libraries were sequenced as 87-base-pair reads on the Illumina HiSeq System. On the authors' methods: A later analysis tallied 80 million to 95 million unique TCR beta chains across the 666 repertoires, and about 10 million of those chains were shared by two or more donors. To remove PCR and sequencing errors, raw reads were error-corrected and collapsed into unique sequences using a nearest-neighbor algorithm that merged closely related sequences. To assign V, D and J gene segments, CDR3 sequences were aligned to IMGT reference sequences. For a sequence to be retained, a match of at least six nucleotides was required to both a V gene segment and a J gene segment. A rearrangement was called productive if the CDR3 had no stop codons and remained in frame with V and J, and every other rearrangement was called non-productive. CDR3 was defined according to IMGT convention as the region running from the second conserved V-encoded cysteine to the conserved J-encoded phenylalanine. The earlier analysis of approximately 590 of the donors excluded any sequence lacking an unambiguous match to a single V gene segment. An earlier analysis of a few hundred of the donors called V segments functional above 56.7% productive rearrangements and segregating when the between-donor standard deviation exceeded 5%. A statistical classification framework was built for diagnosing cytomegalovirus status from the catalog of TCR beta chain sequences. In a later analysis, V and J genes were assigned by comparing TCR nucleotide sequences against IMGT/GENE-DB human TR gene sequences. Using the TCRdist pipeline, a later analysis assigned CDR3 sequences along with most-parsimonious VDJ recombination scenarios. In a later analysis, every TCR beta chain was defined by the combination of its CDR3 amino acid sequence and its V-gene family, and reads without a unique V-gene family were dropped. In a later analysis, around 600 highly shared, low-generation-probability nucleotide sequences were removed to address suspected cross-contamination and a sequencing artifact. For each public chain, a later analysis derived a clonal expansion index from normalized ranks of inferred template counts within each repertoire. In a later analysis, generation probabilities were computed using a VDJ recombination model fitted to out-of-frame rearrangements, and the results were checked against IGoR. A later analysis scored TCR-TCR, TCR-HLA and TCR-CMV co-occurrence with hypergeometric tests, applying a repertoire-size bias correction to TCR pairs. In a later analysis, false discovery rates were estimated by permuting HLA or CMV assignments 20 times. In a later analysis, co-occurring TCRs were grouped using DBSCAN, and TCRdist sequence similarity was added for clustering within HLA-allele-positive subsets. Repertoires with fewer than 30,000 or more than 120,000 public chains were left out of co-occurrence clustering, as were five repertoires with anomalous nucleotide sharing. The table comes from immuneACCESS by way of TCRdb, which keeps in-frame sequences with V and J called. Part of the clones is missing from these tables; in studies checked, under half for an unresolved V gene and the rest for unknown reasons. That table furnishes V, J and clone size, whereas the DNA furnished D and trimming. This sample is represented by around 200,000 clones; around 76% of them were singletons. The ten largest clones take up approximately 6.5% of the sample.

The sample comes from a study of cytomegalovirus exposure and HLA in healthy donors (dated by TCRdb to the late 2010s). At the level of the whole study: An earlier analysis of approximately 640 of the donors reported 250 to 300 Gb of sequence data and 100 million to 140 million unique TCR beta sequences from roughly 180 million T cells. Across about 370 genotyped donors of the cohort, an average of roughly 250,000 unique TCR beta nucleotide sequences per donor were sequenced, and 15% to 20% of those sequences were non-productive. In addition to the first cohort of around 670 subjects, a separate validation cohort of 100 to 150 different subjects was used. Among the roughly 410 genotyped donors, approximately 76% belonged to the genetic ancestry cluster associated with self-reported Caucasian donors. The study profiled the T cell repertoires of under 700 subjects by immunosequencing and related them to cytomegalovirus serostatus. Rather than using new phenotypic data, the later analysis identified candidate immune exposures from TCR beta sequences and from how often those sequences occurred across donors. To predict cytomegalovirus infection status, the study brought together high-throughput TCR immunosequencing, statistical association of individual TCRs with disease status, and machine learning. Every repertoire in the discovery cohort had been generated on one and the same sequencing platform. Roughly 5 DR-DQ haplotypes were handled as single units for association and clustering, since linkage in the cohort was strong. An earlier analysis of about 620 of the donors applied high-throughput TCR beta sequencing to assess whether each TCR beta V gene segment acted as functional or pseudogenic. Donor age, sex, ethnicity and CMV serostatus were compiled together with the repertoire data. The aim of the study was to test whether cataloging public T cell receptors could identify signatures of past pathogen exposure. HLA typing included class I and class II loci at four-digit resolution. Typing coverage differed by locus: A, B, C, DRB1 and DQB1 were typed in about 629-630 donors, DQA1 in about 550, DPA1 in over 600, and DPB1 in 472. A later genetic analysis used genome-wide SNP genotypes for 398 of the 666 donors, treating that subset as a discovery cohort. In a later analysis, previously published TCR beta repertoires from 500 to 750 donors were re-analyzed and high-resolution HLA genotyping was added so that TCR occurrence patterns could be studied. An early release that covered approximately 600 HLA-typed donors contained approximately 290 gigabases of sequencing data and 80 million or so unique TCR sequences.

Study-wide findings and limitations: Because some donors lacked HLA typing at each locus, the association tests relied only on the typed subset. A total of fewer than 200 TCR beta chains were listed by the study as associated with cytomegalovirus. In a later analysis, the rate of TCR association differed among HLA loci, with DRB1 alleles having the most associated TCRs and HLA-C alleles having the fewest. According to a later genetic analysis, donors in an Asian-associated ancestry cluster had fewer N-insertions in productive TCRs than the approximately 630-donor mean. The only immune exposure information available for the cohort was CMV serostatus. A further reported finding was that TCR beta sequences accurately predicted the HLA-A and HLA-B alleles for most subjects in the first cohort. Sequencing depth was assumed to be roughly uniform across donors in the presence/absence analyses, though that assumption may not hold. Most TCR sequences were seen in very few donors, while some public TCRs were found in many individuals. Linkage disequilibrium might explain the correlated functional status among segregating V segments, but an unknown experimental factor could not be ruled out. In both the original and validation cohorts, the classifier was reported to diagnose cytomegalovirus status with high specificity and sensitivity. Because counts were too low, under 20 rarely observed V segments, including chromosome 9 orphons, were left out of the earlier analysis of several hundred of the donors. A later analysis reported that several top co-occurrence clusters appeared linked to parvovirus B19, influenza, CMV and Epstein-Barr virus. The 87-base-pair reads could not distinguish some IMGT-functional V segments, including TRBV6-2 and TRBV6-3, so those segments were excluded. In a later analysis, 16,951 TCR beta sequences were associated with specific HLA alleles at a false discovery rate of 0.05. In a later analysis, HLA-associated TCR beta chains were found to be more clonally expanded and to have lower generation probabilities than equally common non-associated chains. Broadly in line with IMGT annotations, most TCR beta V segments showed up in productive rearrangements about 90% or about 30% of the time in an earlier analysis of about 500 of the donors. The authors suggested that the approach could potentially be extended to other disease states and immunological phenotypes. A later genetic analysis associated a missense DCLRE1C variant with V-gene and J-gene trimming of TCR beta chains, and an independent cohort replicated the association. In vitro tests confirmed that a few of the cytomegalovirus-associated TCR beta chains recognize cytomegalovirus antigens. A later analysis found that most CMV-associated TCR beta chains appeared HLA-restricted, with HLA associations seemingly driven largely by CMV exposure. In this cohort, only TCR beta chains were sequenced, and detectable features were limited by the absence of alpha or paired-chain data. When HLA alleles, especially DR and DQ, strongly co-occurred, TCR associations were difficult to assign to individual alleles. A cluster of highly shared sequence variants was judged likely to represent a technical artifact of the sequencing pipeline.

The TCR was taken from a man in his forties or fifties in good health and CMV-seropositive. The sequence links TRBV9 to TRBJ2-1, and 8 junction bases match TRBD2. Sequencing was performed on PBMCs. The nucleotides read TGTGCCAGCAGCGTAGCGGGAGGGTGGAGTGGCAATGAGCAGTTCTTC. It translates as CASSVAGGWSGNEQFF.